The T cell receptor (beta chain) under discussion was sequenced for a study of control samples from healthy donors and cancer patients. The V and J ends lost 1 base and 2 bases, in that order; junction bases with no gene match: 4. In germline, CDR1 is MNHEY, CDR2 SMNVEV (reference sequence). The CDR3 length is 15 residues. The protocol was immunoSEQ multiplex PCR, while the TCRdb copy is restricted to in-frame clones and leaves out a portion. The profile shows about 110,000 clones, 90% to 95% of them singletons. This sequence originates from a woman younger than 35 in good health. This rearrangement joins TRBV27 to TRBJ2-5; TRBD1 matches 7 bases. The sample comprised blood. CDR3 in amino acids: CASSLYGTEQETQYF. The DNA of the CDR3 is TGTGCCAGCAGTTTATACGGGACAGAACAAGAGACCCAGTACTTC.